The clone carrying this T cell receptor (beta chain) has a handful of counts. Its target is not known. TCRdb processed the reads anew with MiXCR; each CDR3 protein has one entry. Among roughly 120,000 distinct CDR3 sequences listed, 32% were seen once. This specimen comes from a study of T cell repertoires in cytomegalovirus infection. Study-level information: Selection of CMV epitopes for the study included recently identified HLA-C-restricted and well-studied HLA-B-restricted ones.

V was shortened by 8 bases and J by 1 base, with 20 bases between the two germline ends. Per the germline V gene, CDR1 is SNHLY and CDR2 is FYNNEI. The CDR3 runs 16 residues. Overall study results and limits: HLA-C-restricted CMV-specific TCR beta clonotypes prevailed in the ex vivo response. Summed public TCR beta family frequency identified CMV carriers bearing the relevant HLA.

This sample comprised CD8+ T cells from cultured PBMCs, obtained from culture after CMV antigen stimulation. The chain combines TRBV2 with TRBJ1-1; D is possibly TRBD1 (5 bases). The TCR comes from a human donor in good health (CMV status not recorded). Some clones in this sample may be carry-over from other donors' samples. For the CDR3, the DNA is TGTGCCAGCCAACCCCGCGGGGGATACAGGAACACTGAAGCTTTCTTT. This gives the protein CASQPRGGYRNTEAFF.